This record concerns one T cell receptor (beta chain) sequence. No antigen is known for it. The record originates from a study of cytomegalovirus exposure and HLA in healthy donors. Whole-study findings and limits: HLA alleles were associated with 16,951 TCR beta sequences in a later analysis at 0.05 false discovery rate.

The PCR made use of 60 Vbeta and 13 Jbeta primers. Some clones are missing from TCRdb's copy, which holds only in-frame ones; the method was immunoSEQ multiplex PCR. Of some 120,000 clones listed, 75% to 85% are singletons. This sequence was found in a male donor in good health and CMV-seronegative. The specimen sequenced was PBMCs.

The CDR3 reads CASKNRHSYTGELFF. CDR3 DNA: TGTGCCAGTAAAAACCGGCACAGCTACACCGGGGAGCTGTTTTTT. V usage is TRBV28 and J usage is TRBJ2-2; no firm D call. Germline V gene data show CDR1 as MDHEN and CDR2 as SYDVKM. Trimming removed 9 bases from V and 3 bases from J, with 17 bases in between. This CDR3 is built from 15 residues.